This TCR beta chain was sequenced for a study of OX40 agonist ivuxolimab in advanced cancers. Profiled with immunoSEQ multiplex PCR; TCRdb holds only in-frame clones, not every one. Of fewer than 25,000 clones listed, roughly 84% were seen once; the top ten hold 35% to 40%. Comments on this clone: The antigen is not known.

Broader study findings: Expanded peripheral T-cell antigen specificity went undetermined. Low normalized clonal expansion also occurred in some nonresponding patients. CD8+ T cells were the subset that, on average, had more expanded clones than CD4+.

The origin of this receptor is an adult with an advanced solid tumor such as melanoma, head and neck, liver or kidney cancer. The sequencing used CD4+ or CD8+ T cells sorted from blood, collected in a trial of the OX40 agonist ivuxolimab.

For the CDR3, the DNA is TGTGCCAGCAGCTTATTGATACGAGATGGGGGCTACACCTTC. This encodes CASSLLIRDGGYTF. The chain employs TRBV7-8 and TRBJ1-2; D call uncertain. V was pared by 2 bases and J by 8 bases, with 15 bases between. The CDR3 has 14 residues. Germline CDR1 SGHVS, CDR2 FQNEAQ.